These 26 T cell receptor beta chains share one sample of origin, sequenced in a study of cytomegalovirus exposure and HLA in healthy donors. The PCR used 60 Vbeta and 13 Jbeta primers. Libraries were prepared by immunoSEQ multiplex PCR; TCRdb keeps only in-frame clonotypes and omits some of them. Altogether 250,000 to 350,000 clones are present, 80% to 90% being singletons, with the ten largest covering roughly 4%. The sequenced sample was PBMCs. These receptors came from a man aged 35-49 years in good health and CMV-seropositive.

The chain has TRBV19 and TRBJ1-5; the D gene is possibly TRBD1 (6 bases). Between the trimmed V and J ends, which lost 3 bases and 3 bases, there was a span of 15 bases. The germline V gene has CDR1 LNHDA and CDR2 SQIVND (reference sequence). The CDR3 is 16 amino acids. The CDR3 DNA reads TGTGCCAGTAGTATCCTACAGGGAAGGTCCAATCAGCCCCAGCATTTT. Translated: CASSILQGRSNQPQHF.

The chain is built from TRBV30 and TRBJ2-7; 9 nucleotides match TRBD1. The germline V gene encodes CDR1 GTSNPN and CDR2 SVGIG (reference sequence). This CDR3 spans 14 amino acids. Unmatched junction bases numbered 9, after V lost 7 bases and J lost 2 bases. DNA of the CDR3: TGTGCCTCCTCCTCGGGACAGGGAGCCTACGAGCAGTACTTC. It translates to CASSSGQGAYEQYF. Looking up the rest from reference TRBV30 and TRBJ2-7 gives the full variable domain: SQTIHQWPATLVQPVGSPLSLECTVEGTSNPNLYWYRQAAGRGLQLLFYSVGIGQISSEVPQNLSASRPQDRQFILSSKKLLLSDSGFYLCASSSGQGAYEQYFGPGTRLTVT.

The V gene is TRBV9, the J gene TRBJ1-2, with 10 positions matching TRBD1. Germline V gene data show CDR1 as SGDLS and CDR2 as YYNGEE. V lost 3 bases, J lost 4 bases, and 9 bases stayed unmatched. This CDR3 comprises 16 residues. The CDR3 reads CASSAPRDRGTYGYTF. The CDR3 DNA sequence: TGTGCCAGCAGCGCCCCTAGGGACAGGGGAACCTATGGCTACACCTTC.

This sequence joins TRBV5-5 and TRBJ2-4, with D possibly TRBD1 on 5 matching bases. The CDR3 contains 12 residues. The V and J ends lost 0 bases and 10 bases respectively, with 8 bases between them. Germline values: CDR1 SGHKS, CDR2 YYEKEE (reference sequence). Here the CDR3 DNA reads TGTGCCAGCAGCTTGGCAGGGCAGATTCAGTACTTC. Protein product: CASSLAGQIQYF.

The rearrangement links TRBV13 to TRBJ2-2, with 8 bases matching TRBD2. The trim removed 5 bases at V and 1 base at J, leaving 6 bases unmatched. Germline V gene lookup returns CDR1 PRHDT and CDR2 FYEKMQ (reference sequence). The CDR3 spans 16 residues. The CDR3 sequence is CASSRGGSGNTGELFF. In DNA, the CDR3 is TGTGCCAGCAGCCGGGGGGGTAGCGGGAACACCGGGGAGCTGTTTTTT.

The chain is built from TRBV4-1 and TRBJ2-6; TRBD1 agrees at 9 bases. The CDR3 loop spans 18 amino acids. J was trimmed by 4 bases and V by 1 base; bases with no gene match: 8. CDR1 and CDR2 from the germline V gene are MGHRA and YSYEKL. CDR3 in DNA: TGCGCCAGCAGCCAAGGTGGACAGGGGCGGGCCGGGGCCAACGTCCTGACTTTC. Translated: CASSQGGQGRAGANVLTF.

This chain links TRBV7-3 with TRBJ2-3, with a tentative D call TRBD2 (9 bases). The germline CDR1 and CDR2 sequences are SGHTA and FQGTGA. V was pared by 1 base and J by 5 bases, with 16 bases between. The CDR3 totals 16 residues. CDR3 nucleotides: TGTGCCAGCAGCTTAAGGGCTAGCGGGACAGGAGATACGCAGTATTTT. Translated: CASSLRASGTGDTQYF.

This clone was found a few times. V gene TRBV4-3 combines with J gene TRBJ2-5, with 11 bases fitting TRBD2. In germline, CDR1 is LGHNA, CDR2 YSLEER. With V trimmed by 1 base and J by 4 bases, 2 bases remained unmatched. This CDR3 spans 15 amino acids. The CDR3 DNA reads as TGCGCCAGCAGCCAAGGTCTAGCGGGAGGAGAGACCCAGTACTTC. Its translation: CASSQGLAGGETQYF.

The chain is built from TRBV5-1 and TRBJ2-2, with D possibly being TRBD2 (5 bases). Trimming pared 0 bases from V and 0 bases from J, leaving 6 bases between. CDR3 length: 15 amino acids. From germline, CDR1 is SGHRS and CDR2 YFSETQ. The CDR3 bases are TGCGCCAGCAGCTTGGGAGGGACGAACACCGGGGAGCTGTTTTTT. Protein: CASSLGGTNTGELFF.

A note on this clone: One junction end does not reproduce the germline sequence, and a read error may be involved. CDR3 nucleotides: TGTTCCAGCACTAAGACAGGGATGCTCCACGAGCAGTACTTC. Its protein is CSSTKTGMLHEQYF. This rearrangement joins TRBV7-9 to TRBJ2-7, with 7 bases matching TRBD1. The CDR3 length is 14 residues. Germline CDR1 reads SEHNR; CDR2 reads FQNEAQ (reference sequence).

CDR3 amino acids: CASSPLREVAYEQYF. The CDR3 region has the DNA TGTGCCAGCAGCCCGTTGCGGGAGGTAGCCTACGAGCAGTACTTC. The rearrangement uses TRBV27 and TRBJ2-7; 8 nucleotides agree with TRBD2. The CDR3 sequence is 15 residues long. J gave up 2 bases and V 6 bases, and 9 bases lay outside the gene matches. In germline, CDR1 is MNHEY, CDR2 SMNVEV (reference sequence).

The V gene is TRBV7-2, the J gene TRBJ1-2; unclear D gene. The CDR3 has 15 residues. Germline V gene data show CDR1 as SGHTA and CDR2 as FQGNSA. The V end lost 1 base, the J end lost 3 bases, and 12 bases lay between the germline ends. DNA for the CDR3: TGTGCCAGCAGCTTAGGGAGGGATGCGTACTATGGCTACACCTTC. Its protein product is CASSLGRDAYYGYTF.

The rearrangement uses TRBV14 and TRBJ1-2; D is uncertain. V lost 1 base and J 4 bases, leaving 13 bases between the germline ends. Per the germline V gene, CDR1 is SGHDN and CDR2 is FVKESK. This CDR3 comprises 15 residues. This chain's CDR3 is CASSQAGGQTYGYTF. The CDR3 region has the DNA TGTGCCAGCAGCCAAGCCGGCGGGCAGACCTATGGCTACACCTTC.

This clone was found a few times. The chain is built from TRBV5-6 and TRBJ1-1; D gene ambiguous. This CDR3 spans 12 amino acids. The V gene lost 4 bases and the J gene lost 0 bases, with 4 bases spanning the gap. Germline V CDR1 and CDR2: SGHDT, YYEEEE. The CDR3 protein is CASSRVNTEAFF. The CDR3 DNA follows: TGTGCCAGCAGCCGGGTGAACACTGAAGCTTTCTTT.

The rearrangement uses TRBV7-9 and TRBJ1-2; TRBD1 might be the D (6 bases). Germline assignment: CDR1 SEHNR and CDR2 FQNEAQ (reference sequence). The CDR3 has 15 residues. Trimming stripped 5 bases from V and 8 bases from J, with 21 bases between. CDR3 DNA sequence: TGTGCCAGCAGCGCACAGACCTACAGGGCCTGGGGCTACACCTTC. Amino acids: CASSAQTYRAWGYTF.

The chain uses TRBV11-1 and TRBJ2-3; TRBD1 agrees at 7 bases. The CDR3 has 13 amino acids. After removal of 5 bases from V and 5 bases from J, the junction contained 4 bases not matched to a gene. Per germline, CDR1 SGHAT and CDR2 FQDESV (reference sequence). CDR3 DNA sequence: TGTGCCAGCAGCCGCCACAGGGGAGATACGCAGTATTTT. It translates to CASSRHRGDTQYF.

V usage is TRBV10-3 and J usage is TRBJ2-3; tentative D call: TRBD1 (6 bases). In germline, CDR1 is ENHRY, CDR2 SYGVKD. Between the trimmed V and J ends, which lost 0 bases and 5 bases, there was a span of 12 bases. The CDR3 has 15 amino acids. The CDR3 bases are TGTGCCATCAGTGAGTCTCAGGGGCAGAGAGATACGCAGTATTTT. Its protein is CAISESQGQRDTQYF.

The chain employs TRBV15 and TRBJ1-3, with D unresolved. The ends were cut back, 3 bases at V and 3 bases at J, with 9 bases in the middle. From germline, CDR1 is LNHNV and CDR2 YYDKDF (reference sequence). The CDR3 has 14 residues. The CDR3 protein is CATSSVGSGNTIYF. The CDR3 DNA reads TGTGCCACCAGCAGCGTAGGGAGTGGAAACACCATATATTTT.

The CDR3: CASSSLARGNQPQHF. The CDR3, as DNA: TGTGCCAGCAGTTCATTAGCTCGGGGCAATCAGCCCCAGCATTTT. The chain couples TRBV28 to TRBJ1-5; D is ambiguous. This CDR3 spans 15 amino acids. The germline V and J ends were trimmed by 4 bases and 2 bases, with 12 bases remaining between them. Germline V gene sequence: CDR1 MDHEN, CDR2 SYDVKM.

V and J are TRBV4-1 and TRBJ1-5; D possibly corresponds to TRBD1 (6 bases). The CDR3 runs 17 residues. CDR1 is MGHRA, CDR2 YSYEKL, per germline. The V end lost 0 bases, the J end lost 3 bases, and 15 bases lay between the germline ends. DNA of the CDR3: TGCGCCAGCAGCCAAGATAGACAGGATCAGTACAATCAGCCCCAGCATTTT. Its protein is CASSQDRQDQYNQPQHF.

This chain connects TRBV4-3 to TRBJ1-1; 8 nucleotides line up with TRBD1. This CDR3 has 14 amino acids. Germline V gene lookup returns CDR1 LGHNA and CDR2 YSLEER. Trimming took 4 bases from V and 5 from J; bases not matched to a gene: 6. The CDR3 coding sequence is TGCGCCAGCAGCCGAGGACAGGGATGGACTGAAGCTTTCTTT. Translated: CASSRGQGWTEAFF.

This chain joins TRBV28 and TRBJ2-7; D gene ambiguous. Germline V gives CDR1 MDHEN, CDR2 SYDVKM. The CDR3 runs to 11 residues. V was pared by 5 bases and J by 2 bases, with 4 bases between. The CDR3 sequence is CASSVTYEQYF. In nucleotides, the CDR3 is TGTGCCAGCAGTGTTACCTACGAGCAGTACTTC.

The V call is TRBV5-5, the J call TRBJ2-3; 10 bases map to TRBD2. CDR3 size: 14 residues. Losses at the gene ends were 2 bases for V and 4 bases for J; bases not matched to a gene: 1. Germline CDR1 SGHKS, CDR2 YYEKEE (reference sequence). CDR3 in DNA: TGTGCCAGCAGCTTAGCGGGAGGGGCAGATACGCAGTATTTT. Translation: CASSLAGGADTQYF.

The chain combines TRBV27 with TRBJ1-4; TRBD1 matches at 8 bases. V shed 5 bases and J 5 bases; nucleotides not matched to a gene: 10. Germline-derived CDR1 and CDR2 are MNHEY and SMNVEV (reference sequence). The CDR3 runs to 16 residues. In DNA, the CDR3 is TGTGCCAGCAGTCTCACCTTACAGGGGGTCAATGAAAAACTGTTTTTT. Translating it yields CASSLTLQGVNEKLFF.

V gene TRBV12-2 combines with J gene TRBJ2-1; TRBD2 is the table's D call, not checked against the DNA. TRBV12-2 counts as a pseudogene. The CDR3 covers 12 residues. In DNA, the CDR3 is TGTGCAAGTCGGCCGACTAGTCCTGAGCAGTTCTTC. This sequence encodes CASRPTSPEQFF.

The genes are TRBV15 and TRBJ2-3; TRBD1 might be the D (7 bases). Germline V gene data show CDR1 as LNHNV and CDR2 as YYDKDF (reference sequence). CDR3 length: 16 amino acids. Trimming removed 0 bases at V and 6 bases at J, with 16 bases between. For the CDR3, the DNA is TGTGCCACCAGCAGAGATGCGCAACAGGGGAGGGATACGCAGTATTTT. As protein: CATSRDAQQGRDTQYF.